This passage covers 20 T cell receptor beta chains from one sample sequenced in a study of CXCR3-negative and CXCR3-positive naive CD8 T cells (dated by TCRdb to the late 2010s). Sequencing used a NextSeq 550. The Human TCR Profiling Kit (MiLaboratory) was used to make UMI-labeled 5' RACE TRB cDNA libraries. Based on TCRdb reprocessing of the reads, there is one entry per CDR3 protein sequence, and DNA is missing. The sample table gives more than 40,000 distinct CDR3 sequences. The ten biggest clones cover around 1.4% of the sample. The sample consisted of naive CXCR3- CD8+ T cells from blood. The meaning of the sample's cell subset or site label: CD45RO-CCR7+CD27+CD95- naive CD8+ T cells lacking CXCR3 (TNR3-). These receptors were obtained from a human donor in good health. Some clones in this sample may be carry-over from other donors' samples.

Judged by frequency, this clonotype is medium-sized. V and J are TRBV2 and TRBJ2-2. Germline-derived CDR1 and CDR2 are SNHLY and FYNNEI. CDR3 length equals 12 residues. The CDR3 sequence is CASRRSAGELFF.

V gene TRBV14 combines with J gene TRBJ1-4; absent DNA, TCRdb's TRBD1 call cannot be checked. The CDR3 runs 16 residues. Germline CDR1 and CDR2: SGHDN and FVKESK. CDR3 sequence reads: CASSQGGQQGDEKLFF.

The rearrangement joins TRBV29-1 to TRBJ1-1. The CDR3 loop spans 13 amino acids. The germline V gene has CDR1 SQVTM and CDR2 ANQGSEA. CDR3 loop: CSVYGKMNTEAFF. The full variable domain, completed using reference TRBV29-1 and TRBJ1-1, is SAVISQKPSRDICQRGTSLTIQCQVDSQVTMMFWYRQQPGQSLTLIATANQGSEATYESGFVIDKFPISRPNLTFSTLTVSNMSPEDSSIYLCSVYGKMNTEAFFGQGTRLTVV.

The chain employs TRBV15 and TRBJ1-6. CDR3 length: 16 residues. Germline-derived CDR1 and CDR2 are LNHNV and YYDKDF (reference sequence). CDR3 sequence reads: CATSTTTGPETPPLHF.

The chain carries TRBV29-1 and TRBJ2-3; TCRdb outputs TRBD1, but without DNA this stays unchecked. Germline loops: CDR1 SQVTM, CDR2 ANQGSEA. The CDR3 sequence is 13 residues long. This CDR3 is CSVYRGLTDTQYF.

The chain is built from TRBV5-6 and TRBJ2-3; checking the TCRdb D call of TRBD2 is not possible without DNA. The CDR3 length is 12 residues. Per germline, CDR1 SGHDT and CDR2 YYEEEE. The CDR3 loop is CASSLERDTQYF.

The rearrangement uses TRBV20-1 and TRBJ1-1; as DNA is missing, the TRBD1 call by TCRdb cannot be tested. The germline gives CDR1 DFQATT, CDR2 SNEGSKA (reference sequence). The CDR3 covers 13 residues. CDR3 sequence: CSARGDRDFEAFF.

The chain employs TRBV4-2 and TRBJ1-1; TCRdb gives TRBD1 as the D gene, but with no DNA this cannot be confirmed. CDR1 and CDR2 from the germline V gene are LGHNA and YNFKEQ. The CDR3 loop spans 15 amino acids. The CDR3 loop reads CASSPRQGVHTEAFF.

The CDR3 region is CASSLGYSEAFF. The genes are TRBV7-9 and TRBJ1-1. The CDR3 is 12 amino acids. In germline, CDR1 is SEHNR, CDR2 FQNEAQ (reference sequence).

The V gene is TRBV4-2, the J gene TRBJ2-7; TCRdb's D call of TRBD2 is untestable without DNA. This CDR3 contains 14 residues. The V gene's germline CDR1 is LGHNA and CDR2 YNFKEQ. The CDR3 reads CASSQDGLANEQYF.

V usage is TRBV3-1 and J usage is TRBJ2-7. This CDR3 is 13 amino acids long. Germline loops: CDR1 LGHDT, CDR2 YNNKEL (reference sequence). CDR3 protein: CASSQVLQNEQYF.

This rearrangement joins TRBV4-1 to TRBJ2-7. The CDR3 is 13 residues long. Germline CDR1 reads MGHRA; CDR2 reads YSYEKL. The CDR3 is CASSQVSLREQYF.

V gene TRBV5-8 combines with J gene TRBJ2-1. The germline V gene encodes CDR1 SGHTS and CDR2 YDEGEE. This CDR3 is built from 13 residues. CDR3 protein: CASRKEDYNEQFF.

Here the CDR3 reads CASSHELAGGSEQYF. The chain joins TRBV4-1 to TRBJ2-7; absent DNA, TCRdb's TRBD2 call cannot be checked. CDR1 is MGHRA and CDR2 is YSYEKL in the germline V gene. The length of the CDR3 is 15 residues.

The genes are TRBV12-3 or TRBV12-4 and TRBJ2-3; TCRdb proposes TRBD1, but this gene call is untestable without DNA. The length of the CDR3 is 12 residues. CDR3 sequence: CAITGTTDTQYF.

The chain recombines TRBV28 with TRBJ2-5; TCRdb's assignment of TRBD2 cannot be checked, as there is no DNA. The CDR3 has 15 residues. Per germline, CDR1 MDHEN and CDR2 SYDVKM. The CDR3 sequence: CASSPARGGQETQYF. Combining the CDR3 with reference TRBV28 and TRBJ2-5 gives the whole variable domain DVKVTQSSRYLVKRTGEKVFLECVQDMDHENMFWYRQDPGLGLRLIYFSYDVKMKEKGDIPEGYSVSREKKERFSLILESASTNQTSMYLCASSPARGGQETQYFGPGTRLLVL.

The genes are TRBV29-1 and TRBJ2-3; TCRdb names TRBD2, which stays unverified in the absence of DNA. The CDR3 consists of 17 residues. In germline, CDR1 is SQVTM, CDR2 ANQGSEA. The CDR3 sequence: CSVEDLALAGISDTQYF.

CDR3 loop: CSVESQNTEAFF. V is TRBV29-1 and J is TRBJ1-1. The CDR3 is 12 amino acids. Germline loops: CDR1 SQVTM, CDR2 ANQGSEA.

CDR3 region: CATSDVSRGYTGELFF. J is TRBJ2-2 and V is TRBV24-1; TCRdb outputs TRBD1, but without DNA this stays unchecked. The length of the CDR3 is 16 residues. The germline V gene encodes CDR1 KGHDR and CDR2 SFDVKD.

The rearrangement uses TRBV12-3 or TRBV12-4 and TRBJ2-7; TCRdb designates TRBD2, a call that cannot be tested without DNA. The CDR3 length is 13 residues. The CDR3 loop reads CASSYLPVYEQYF.